Listed below are T cell receptor beta chains from one sample, sequenced in a study of CD8 T cells in Susac syndrome. Each CDR3 protein is one row after TCRdb ran MiXCR on the immunoSEQ multiplex PCR reads. Of approximately 120,000 distinct CDR3 sequences listed, nearly 95% were seen once; the top ten hold 0.13% to 0.15%. The sequencing input was CD4+ T cells from PBMCs. These receptors all come from a human donor in good health. Each CDR3 is given with its conserved first and last residue. A D gene is named only where the DNA matches it firmly. A row's size may be missing; if present it is once, few, many or a size class.

d_call,v_call,j_call,clone_size,cdr3_aa,cdr3_nt
-,TRBV12-5,TRBJ1-5,-,CASGFSVDNQPQHF,TGTGCTAGTGGTTTTTCAGTTGACAATCAGCCCCAGCATTTT
-,TRBV7-9,TRBJ2-7,-,CASRDDSHYEQYF,TGTGCCAGCAGAGATGACAGCCACTACGAGCAGTACTTC
-,TRBV29-1,TRBJ2-1,-,CSVNYNEQFF,TGCAGCGTTAACTACAATGAGCAGTTCTTC
-,TRBV20-1,TRBJ2-1,-,CSARDYQGPYNEQFF,TGCAGTGCTAGAGATTACCAGGGGCCCTACAATGAGCAGTTCTTC
-,TRBV20-1,TRBJ2-5,-,CSARDPRKETQYF,TGCAGTGCTAGAGATCCGAGGAAAGAGACCCAGTACTTC
TRBD2,TRBV4-3,TRBJ2-2,few,CASSQPWEGTGELFF,TGCGCCAGCAGCCAGCCGTGGGAGGGGACCGGGGAGCTGTTTTTT
-,TRBV23-1,TRBJ1-1,-,CASSQGTVNTEAFF,TGCGCCAGCAGTCAGGGTACAGTGAACACTGAAGCTTTCTTT
-,TRBV20-1,TRBJ2-2,-,CSARPDPKPGELFF,TGCAGTGCTAGACCAGACCCAAAGCCCGGGGAGCTGTTTTTT
-,TRBV25-1,TRBJ2-3,-,CASSEFGGQTRDTQYF,TGTGCCAGCAGTGAATTTGGCGGCCAAACCAGAGATACGCAGTATTTT
TRBD1,TRBV23-1,TRBJ2-7,-,CASCRDRDYEQYF,TGCGCCAGCTGCCGGGACAGGGACTACGAGCAGTACTTC
-,TRBV7-9,TRBJ2-5,once,CASSHTGSQETQYF,TGTGCCAGCAGCCACACCGGCAGTCAAGAGACCCAGTACTTC
-,TRBV21-1,TRBJ2-6,-,CASSIPPGQNYSGANVLTF,TGTGCCAGCAGCATCCCTCCGGGACAGAACTACTCTGGGGCCAACGTCCTGACTTTC
-,TRBV6-1,TRBJ1-1,-,CASSITGNTEAFF,TGTGCCAGCAGTATAACCGGGAACACTGAAGCTTTCTTT
-,TRBV29-1,TRBJ2-7,-,CSVAGSYEQYF,TGCAGCGTTGCCGGTTCATACGAGCAGTACTTC
-,TRBV7-2,TRBJ1-1,-,CASSPSTGSALAEAFF,TGTGCCAGCAGCCCCTCGACAGGTAGCGCTTTAGCAGAAGCTTTCTTT
-,TRBV19,TRBJ1-1,once,CASQMGERAEAFF,TGTGCCAGCCAGATGGGGGAACGAGCTGAAGCTTTCTTT
TRBD1,TRBV5-1,TRBJ1-6,-,CASSAGGNSPLHF,TGCGCCAGCTCGGCAGGGGGTAATTCACCCCTCCACTTT
-,TRBV29-1,TRBJ2-6,-,CSVEDRGVSGANVLTF,TGCAGCGTTGAAGATCGAGGGGTTTCTGGGGCCAACGTCCTGACTTTC
-,TRBV10-3,TRBJ1-1,-,CAISERLNTEAFF,TGTGCCATCAGTGAGCGGCTGAACACTGAAGCTTTCTTT
TRBD1,TRBV7-2,TRBJ2-7,-,CASSSTHNRDSSYEQYF,TGTGCCAGCAGCTCGACACATAATAGGGACAGCTCCTACGAGCAGTACTTC
-,TRBV29-1,TRBJ1-3,-,CSVAKAGNTIYF,TGCAGCGTTGCCAAGGCTGGAAACACCATATATTTT
TRBD1,TRBV9,TRBJ1-5,-,CASSETGDQPQHF,TGTGCCAGCAGCGAGACAGGGGATCAGCCCCAGCATTTT
-,TRBV30,TRBJ2-3,-,CAWSSLLGVTDTQYF,TGTGCCTGGAGCTCCCTCCTCGGGGTAACAGATACGCAGTATTTT
-,TRBV7-2,TRBJ2-5,-,CASSLVLEEETQYF,TGTGCCAGCAGCTTAGTTCTGGAGGAAGAGACCCAGTACTTC
TRBD2,TRBV5-1,TRBJ2-1,-,CASRLPGTSSNEQFF,TGCGCCAGCAGACTCCCCGGGACTAGCTCCAATGAGCAGTTCTTC
TRBD1,TRBV6-2/TRBV6-3,TRBJ2-5,-,CASRTGGVETQYF,TGTGCCAGCCGGACAGGGGGCGTCGAGACCCAGTACTTC
-,TRBV5-8,TRBJ2-5,-,CASSLRPLSETQYF,TGTGCCAGCAGCTTACGACCCCTATCGGAGACCCAGTACTTC
-,TRBV30,TRBJ1-2,-,CAWSEQGHYGYTF,TGTGCCTGGAGTGAACAGGGCCACTATGGCTACACCTTC
TRBD2,TRBV19,TRBJ2-2,few,CASRGILAGLDTGELFF,TGTGCCAGTAGGGGGATACTAGCGGGACTCGACACCGGGGAGCTGTTTTTT
TRBD2,TRBV20-1,TRBJ2-1,-,CSASGGLAGHNEQFF,TGCAGTGCTAGCGGGGGACTAGCGGGCCACAATGAGCAGTTCTTC
-,TRBV2,TRBJ2-7,-,CASSLAEGYEQYF,TGTGCCAGCAGTCTTGCGGAGGGCTACGAGCAGTACTTC
TRBD1,TRBV7-9,TRBJ2-7,-,CASSLEGQGKEQYF,TGTGCCAGCAGCTTAGAGGGACAGGGGAAGGAGCAGTACTTC
-,TRBV30,TRBJ2-1,-,CAWTPGGVNEQFF,TGTGCCTGGACTCCCGGAGGGGTGAATGAGCAGTTCTTC
-,TRBV7-9,TRBJ2-2,-,CASSRPGTNPGELFF,TGTGCCAGCAGCCGTCCCGGGACGAACCCCGGGGAGCTGTTTTTT
-,TRBV18,TRBJ2-7,-,CASSPRGTAGSYEQYF,TGTGCCAGCTCACCCCGCGGGACCGCGGGCTCCTACGAGCAGTACTTC
-,TRBV9,TRBJ2-2,-,CASSVDPMPLSQAPTGELFF,TGTGCCAGCAGCGTAGACCCTATGCCTCTATCACAGGCACCCACCGGGGAGCTGTTTTTT
TRBD1,TRBV12-3/TRBV12-4,TRBJ1-1,-,CASTSTGGAWTEAFF,TGTGCCAGCACTTCGACAGGGGGCGCGTGGACTGAAGCTTTCTTT
-,TRBV19,TRBJ2-3,-,CASSKGAPPDTQYF,TGTGCCAGTAGTAAAGGGGCTCCTCCAGATACGCAGTATTTT
-,TRBV20-1,TRBJ1-5,-,CSARVGDQPQHF,TGCAGTGCTAGAGTCGGCGACCAGCCCCAGCATTTT
TRBD1,TRBV29-1,TRBJ1-3,once,CSVATGSGNTIYF,TGCAGCGTCGCGACAGGGTCTGGAAACACCATATATTTT
-,TRBV2,TRBJ1-2,-,CASSEAIGAYGYTF,TGTGCCAGCAGTGAGGCGATCGGGGCCTATGGCTACACCTTC
TRBD2,TRBV24-1,TRBJ2-1,once,CASQGLAGEQFF,TGTGCCTCCCAGGGACTAGCGGGAGAGCAGTTCTTC
-,TRBV19,TRBJ1-5,-,CASSRTGISNQPQHF,TGTGCCAGTAGTCGCACAGGGATTAGCAATCAGCCCCAGCATTTT
-,TRBV20-1,TRBJ1-6,-,CSARDGNRSPLHF,TGCAGTGCTCGGGACGGCAATAGGTCACCCCTCCACTTT